The T cell receptor (beta chain) under discussion was sequenced for a study of technical replicates of blood from a few donors. Assay used: immunoSEQ multiplex PCR; TCRdb lists only in-frame clones, some missing. The sample has about 81,000 clones, approximately 80% seen once. CDR3 length: 16 residues. Losses at the gene ends were 0 bases for V and 6 bases for J; bases not matched to a gene: 6. The germline V gene has CDR1 SGDLS and CDR2 YYNGEE. The rearrangement uses TRBV9 and TRBJ2-7; 13 bases match TRBD2. Sequenced: PBMCs. The TCR was taken from a human donor in good health. Some clones in this sample may be carry-over from other donors' samples. CDR3 coding DNA: TGTGCCAGCAGCGTAGGAGGGACTAGCGGGGTACGCGAGCAGTACTTC. Amino acid sequence: CASSVGGTSGVREQYF.